This T cell receptor beta chain derives from a study of CD8 T cells in ankylosing spondylitis. General study results and limits: Blood of patients with ankylosing spondylitis appeared to be characterized by a TCR beta motif of 8 or 9 highly homologous variants.

The CDR3 extends over 15 amino acids. Per the germline V gene, CDR1 is LGHNA and CDR2 is YSLEER. The V end was cut by 0 bases, the J end by 2 bases, with 11 bases between. TCRdb used MiXCR to reprocess the 5' RACE reads, holding one entry per CDR3 protein. The sample contains 700,000 or so distinct CDR3 sequences, around 20% of which appear only once. On this clonotype itself: Antigen: not known.

This clonotype was sampled from a male donor with ankylosing spondylitis. J is TRBJ2-7 and V is TRBV4-3; a weak D match, TRBD1 (5 bases). The material sequenced was blood, either unsorted or a sorted T cell fraction (not recorded which). CDR3 coding DNA: TGCGCCAGCAGCCAAGAACTCAGGGCGGCCTACGAGCAGTACTTC. Its translation: CASSQELRAAYEQYF.